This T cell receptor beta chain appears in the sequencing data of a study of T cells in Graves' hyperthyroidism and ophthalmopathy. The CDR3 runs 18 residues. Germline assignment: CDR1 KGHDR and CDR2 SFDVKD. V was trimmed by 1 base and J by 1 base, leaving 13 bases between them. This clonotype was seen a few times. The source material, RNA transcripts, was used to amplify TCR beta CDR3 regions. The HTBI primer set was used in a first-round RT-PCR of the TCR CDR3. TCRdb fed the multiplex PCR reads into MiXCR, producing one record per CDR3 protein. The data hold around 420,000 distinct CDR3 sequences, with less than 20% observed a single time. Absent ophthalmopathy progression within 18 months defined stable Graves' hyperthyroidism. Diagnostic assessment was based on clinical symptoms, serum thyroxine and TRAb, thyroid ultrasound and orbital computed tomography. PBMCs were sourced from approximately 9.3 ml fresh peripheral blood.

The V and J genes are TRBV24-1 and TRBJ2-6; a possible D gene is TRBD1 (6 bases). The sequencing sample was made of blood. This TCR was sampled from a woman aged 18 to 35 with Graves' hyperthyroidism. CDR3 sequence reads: CATSDFETGPSGANVLTF. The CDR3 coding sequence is TGTGCCACCAGTGATTTTGAGACAGGCCCATCTGGGGCCAACGTCCTGACTTTC.